The clone carrying this T cell receptor (beta chain) was detected only a few times. Its antigen is unidentified. The sample comes from a study of cytomegalovirus exposure and HLA in healthy donors. The CDR3 runs to 15 residues. The ends were cut back, 3 bases at V and 3 bases at J, with 11 bases in the middle. CDR1 is SGHTA, CDR2 FQGNSA, per germline. It was with 60 Vbeta and 13 Jbeta primers that the PCR ran. The table came from immunoSEQ multiplex PCR; TCRdb's copy has only in-frame clones and leaves some out. The repertoire holds roughly 80,000 clones, with 81% as singletons. The study's findings and limits: In a later analysis, HLA-C alleles had the fewest associated TCRs, DRB1 alleles the most. An analysis was carried out later, and it reportedly showed fewer N-insertions in an Asian-associated ancestry cluster than the 666-donor mean. Accurate HLA-A and HLA-B prediction from TCR beta sequences was reported for most subjects.

This receptor was obtained from a woman younger than 45 in good health and CMV-seronegative. The specimen was PBMCs. V usage is TRBV7-2 and J usage is TRBJ2-2; D is uncertain. The CDR3 bases are TGTGCCAGCAGCTTGGTCCGTCAGGACACCGGGGAGCTGTTTTTT. Its protein is CASSLVRQDTGELFF. Full variable domain (rest looked up from reference TRBV7-2 and TRBJ2-2): GAGVSQSPSNKVTEKGKDVELRCDPISGHTALYWYRQSLGQGLEFLIYFQGNSAPDKSGLPSDRFSAERTGGSVSTLTIQRTQQEDSAVYLCASSLVRQDTGELFFGEGSRLTVL.